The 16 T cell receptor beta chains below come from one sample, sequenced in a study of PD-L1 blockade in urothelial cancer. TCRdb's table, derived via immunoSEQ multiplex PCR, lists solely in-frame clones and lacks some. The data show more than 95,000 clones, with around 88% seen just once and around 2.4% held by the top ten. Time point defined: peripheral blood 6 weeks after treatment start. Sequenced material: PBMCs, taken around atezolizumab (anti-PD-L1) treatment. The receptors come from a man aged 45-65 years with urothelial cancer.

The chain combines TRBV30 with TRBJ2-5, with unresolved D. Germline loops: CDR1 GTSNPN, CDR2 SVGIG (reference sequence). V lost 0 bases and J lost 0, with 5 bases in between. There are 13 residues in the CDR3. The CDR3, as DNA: TGTGCCTGGAGTGTAGCTTACCAAGAGACCCAGTACTTC. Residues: CAWSVAYQETQYF.

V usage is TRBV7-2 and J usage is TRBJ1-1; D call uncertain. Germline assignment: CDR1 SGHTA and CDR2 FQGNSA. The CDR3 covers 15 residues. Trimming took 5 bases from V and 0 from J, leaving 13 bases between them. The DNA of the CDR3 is TGTGCCAGCAGCCACATCTTAACCATGAACACTGAAGCTTTCTTT. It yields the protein CASSHILTMNTEAFF.

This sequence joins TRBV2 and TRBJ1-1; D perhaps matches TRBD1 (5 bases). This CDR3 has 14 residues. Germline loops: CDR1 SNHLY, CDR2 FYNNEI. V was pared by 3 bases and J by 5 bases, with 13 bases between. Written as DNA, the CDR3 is TGTGCCAGCAGTGATAGTCACCCAGGGACTGAAGCTTTCTTT. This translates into CASSDSHPGTEAFF.

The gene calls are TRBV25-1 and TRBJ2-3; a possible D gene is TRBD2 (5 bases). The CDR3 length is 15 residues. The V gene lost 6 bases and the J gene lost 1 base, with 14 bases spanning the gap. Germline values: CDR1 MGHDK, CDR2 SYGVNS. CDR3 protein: CASSLRVVGTDTQYF. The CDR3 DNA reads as TGTGCCAGCAGCTTGCGGGTAGTGGGCACAGATACGCAGTATTTT.

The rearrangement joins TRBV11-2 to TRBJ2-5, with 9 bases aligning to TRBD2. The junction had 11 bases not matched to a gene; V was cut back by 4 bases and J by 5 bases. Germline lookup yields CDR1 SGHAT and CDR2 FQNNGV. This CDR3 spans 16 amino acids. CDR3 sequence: CASSSLAGTRWETQYF. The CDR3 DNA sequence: TGTGCCAGCAGCTCGCTAGCGGGGACAAGATGGGAGACCCAGTACTTC.

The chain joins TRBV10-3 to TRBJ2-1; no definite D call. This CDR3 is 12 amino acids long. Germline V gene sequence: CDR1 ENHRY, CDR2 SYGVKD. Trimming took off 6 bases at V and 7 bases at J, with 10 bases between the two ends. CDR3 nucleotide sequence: TGTGCCATCAGGAACCGCGAGAATGAGCAGTTCTTC. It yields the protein CAIRNRENEQFF.

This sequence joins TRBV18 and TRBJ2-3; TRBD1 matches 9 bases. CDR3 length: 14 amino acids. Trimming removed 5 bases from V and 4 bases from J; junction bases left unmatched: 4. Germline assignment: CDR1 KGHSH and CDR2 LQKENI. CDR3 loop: CASSIGQGSDTQYF. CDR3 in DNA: TGTGCCAGCTCAATAGGACAGGGGTCAGATACGCAGTATTTT.

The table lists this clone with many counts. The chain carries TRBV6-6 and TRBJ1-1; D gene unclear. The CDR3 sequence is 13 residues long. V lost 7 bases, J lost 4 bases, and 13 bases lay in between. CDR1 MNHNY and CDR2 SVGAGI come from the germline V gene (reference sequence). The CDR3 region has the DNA TGTGCCAGCACCTCTAGCCCCCGCACTGAAGCTTTCTTT. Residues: CASTSSPRTEAFF.

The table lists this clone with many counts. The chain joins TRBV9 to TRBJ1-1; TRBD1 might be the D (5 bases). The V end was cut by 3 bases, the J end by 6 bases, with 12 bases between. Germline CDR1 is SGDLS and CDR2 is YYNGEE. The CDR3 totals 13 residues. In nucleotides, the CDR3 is TGTGCCAGCAGCGCTCAGACAGTTTCTGAAGCTTTCTTT. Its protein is CASSAQTVSEAFF. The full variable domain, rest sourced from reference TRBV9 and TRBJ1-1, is DSGVTQTPKHLITATGQRVTLRCSPRSGDLSVYWYQQSLDQGLQFLIQYYNGEERAKGNILERFSAQQFPDLHSELNLSSLELGDSALYFCASSAQTVSEAFFGQGTRLTVV.

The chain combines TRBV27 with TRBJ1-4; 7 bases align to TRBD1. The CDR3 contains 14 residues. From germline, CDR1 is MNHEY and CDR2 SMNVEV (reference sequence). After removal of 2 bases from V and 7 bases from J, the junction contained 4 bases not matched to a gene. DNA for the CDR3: TGTGCCAGCAGTTTACAGGGGGTCGGTGAAAAACTGTTTTTT. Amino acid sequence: CASSLQGVGEKLFF.

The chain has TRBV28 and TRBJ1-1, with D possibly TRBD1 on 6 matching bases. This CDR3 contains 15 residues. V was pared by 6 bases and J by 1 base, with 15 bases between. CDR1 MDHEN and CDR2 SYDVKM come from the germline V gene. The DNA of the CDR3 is TGTGCCAGCAGAACAGGGTGGGGGACGAACACTGAAGCTTTCTTT. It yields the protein CASRTGWGTNTEAFF. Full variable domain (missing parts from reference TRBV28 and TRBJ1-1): DVKVTQSSRYLVKRTGEKVFLECVQDMDHENMFWYRQDPGLGLRLIYFSYDVKMKEKGDIPEGYSVSREKKERFSLILESASTNQTSMYLCASRTGWGTNTEAFFGQGTRLTVV.

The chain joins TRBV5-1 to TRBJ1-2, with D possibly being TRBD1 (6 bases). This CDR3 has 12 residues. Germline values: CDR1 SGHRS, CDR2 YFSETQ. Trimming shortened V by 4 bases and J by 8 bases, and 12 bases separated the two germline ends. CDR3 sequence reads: CASSPGQPGYTF. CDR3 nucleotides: TGCGCCAGCAGCCCAGGACAGCCCGGCTACACCTTC.

The CDR3 DNA follows: TGTGCCAGCAGCTTAAAGGGGGCAGGATCCGGGGAGCTGTTTTTT. Translating gives CASSLKGAGSGELFF. J is TRBJ2-2 and V is TRBV7-8; 7 bases agree with TRBD1. The CDR3 runs to 15 residues. V was pared by 2 bases and J by 6 bases, with 6 bases of the junction left unmatched. Per the germline V gene, CDR1 is SGHVS and CDR2 is FQNEAQ.

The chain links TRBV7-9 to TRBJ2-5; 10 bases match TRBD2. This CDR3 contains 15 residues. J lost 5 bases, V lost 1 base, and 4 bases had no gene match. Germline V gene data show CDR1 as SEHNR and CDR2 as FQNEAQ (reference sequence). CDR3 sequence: CASSLVLAGVETQYF. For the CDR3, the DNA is TGTGCCAGCAGCTTAGTTCTAGCGGGAGTTGAGACCCAGTACTTC.

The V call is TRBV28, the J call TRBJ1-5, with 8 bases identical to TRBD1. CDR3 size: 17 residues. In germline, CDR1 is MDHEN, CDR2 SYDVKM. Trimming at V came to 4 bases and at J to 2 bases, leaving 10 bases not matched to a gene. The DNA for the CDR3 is TGTGCCAGCAGTTCCAGGGGGCAGCATCGGGGCAATCAGCCCCAGCATTTT. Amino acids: CASSSRGQHRGNQPQHF.

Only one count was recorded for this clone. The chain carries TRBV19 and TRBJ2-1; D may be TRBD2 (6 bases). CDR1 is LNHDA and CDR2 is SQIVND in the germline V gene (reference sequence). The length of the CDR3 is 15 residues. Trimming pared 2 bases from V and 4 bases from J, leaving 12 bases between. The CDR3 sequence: CASSIRGGLYNEQFF. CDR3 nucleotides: TGTGCCAGTAGTATACGGGGAGGTCTGTACAATGAGCAGTTCTTC.